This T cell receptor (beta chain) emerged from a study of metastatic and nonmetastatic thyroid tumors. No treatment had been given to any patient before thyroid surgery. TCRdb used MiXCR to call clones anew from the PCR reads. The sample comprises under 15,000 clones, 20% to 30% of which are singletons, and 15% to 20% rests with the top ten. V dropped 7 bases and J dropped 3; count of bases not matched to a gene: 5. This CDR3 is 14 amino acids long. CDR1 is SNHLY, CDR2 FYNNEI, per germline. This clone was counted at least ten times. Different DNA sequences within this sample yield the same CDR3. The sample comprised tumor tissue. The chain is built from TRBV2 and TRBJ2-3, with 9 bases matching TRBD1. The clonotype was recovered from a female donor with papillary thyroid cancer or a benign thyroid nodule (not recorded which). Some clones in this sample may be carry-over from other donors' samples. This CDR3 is CASKRQGETDTQYF. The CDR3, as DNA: TGTGCCAGCAAGAGACAGGGGGAGACAGATACGCAGTATTTT.